Listed below are T cell receptor beta chains from one sample, sequenced in a study of T-cell memory formation after mild COVID-19. TCRdb ran MiXCR on the 5' RACE reads and lists one entry per CDR3 protein. Among about 470,000 distinct CDR3 sequences listed, approximately 25% were seen once. Sequenced: PBMCs or a T cell subset sorted from them (not recorded which). Every receptor here comes from an adult woman who had mild COVID-19 (a few samples of this study predate the infection). Cell type and time point are not known. Each CDR3 is given with its conserved first and last residue. Fields, in order: J gene, V gene, CDR3 protein.

TRBJ2-7,TRBV20-1,CSAPDSQKSSYEQYF
TRBJ1-1,TRBV18,CASSPAGGVSNTEAFF
TRBJ2-7,TRBV15,CATSRDGGQGALGEQYF
TRBJ1-5,TRBV6-5,CASSPDIHQPQHF
TRBJ2-2,TRBV7-9,CASSLPTSPGELFF
TRBJ2-3,TRBV5-1,CASSYSAGTDTQYF
TRBJ2-1,TRBV5-1,CASSLEGLTYNEQFF
TRBJ1-3,TRBV20-1,CSALQEISGNTIYF
TRBJ2-5,TRBV20-1,CSARNRDRGRTGQETQYF
TRBJ2-1,TRBV14,CASSLLNHGYNEQFF
TRBJ2-7,TRBV25-1,CASSEYRGTLISYEQYF
TRBJ1-5,TRBV2,CASSKQGYKGNQPQHF
TRBJ1-5,TRBV20-1,CSAAMTAYVLVPQHF
TRBJ1-2,TRBV3-1,CASSQSLINYGYTF
TRBJ1-3,TRBV12-3/TRBV12-4,CASSGTGRSIYF
TRBJ2-7,TRBV7-2,CASSLNPYEQYF